This TCR beta chain was observed in a study of blood T cells in healthy people across ages. With respect to this clonotype: The antigen remains unidentified.

Primers used in a second PCR of about 6 to 12 cycles were a sample-barcoded 5' primer and a J-beta primer mix. TCRdb passed the 5' RACE reads through MiXCR, listing each CDR3 protein once. The sample includes some 1.4 million distinct CDR3 sequences, approximately 38% seen only once; the top ten take 7.9%. The donors, aged about 6 to 95, were healthy Caucasians from Russia. Study-level findings and limits: A strong correlation was seen between TCR beta diversity and naive T cell percentage. Estimated diversity that came from one million T cells was considered an underestimate.

The specimen was blood. The sequence derives from a woman aged 18 to 35 in good health.

For the CDR3, the DNA is TGTGCCTGGAACGTAGGGAGGAACAATGAGCAGTTCTTC. Translating gives CAWNVGRNNEQFF. This sequence joins TRBV30 and TRBJ2-1; a possible D gene is TRBD2 (6 bases). The CDR3 loop spans 13 amino acids. V lost 4 bases, J lost 5 bases, and 12 bases lay in between. Germline lookup yields CDR1 GTSNPN and CDR2 SVGIG (reference sequence).